The 25 T cell receptor beta chains given below trace back to one sample, sequenced in a study of cytotoxic CD8 clonotypes in ibrutinib-treated CLL. Measured with immunoSEQ multiplex PCR; TCRdb has only the in-frame clones, and not every one. Of around 310,000 clones in the sample, around four fifths were seen once. The sample consisted of PBMCs, taken before ibrutinib treatment. The source is a human donor with chronic lymphocytic leukemia.

DNA for the CDR3: TGCGCCAGCAGCTCCGGGACTAGCGGTAACAATGAGCAGTTCTTC. Amino acids: CASSSGTSGNNEQFF. V and J are TRBV5-1 and TRBJ2-1, with TRBD2 identical over 11 bases. Trimming removed 3 bases from V and 5 bases from J; junction bases left unmatched: 4. Germline CDR1 and CDR2: SGHRS and YFSETQ. The CDR3 has 15 residues.

The chain recombines TRBV19 with TRBJ2-1; D gene ambiguous. V gave up 8 bases and J gave up 0 bases, with 14 bases separating them. The CDR3 has 15 residues. CDR1 is LNHDA, CDR2 SQIVND, per germline (reference sequence). This CDR3 reads CASGYSFSSYNEQFF. The CDR3 nucleotides read TGTGCCAGTGGATACAGCTTTAGCTCCTACAATGAGCAGTTCTTC.

The CDR3 here is CASSPPSVGSNEQFF. CDR3 DNA sequence: TGTGCCAGCTCACCACCGAGCGTGGGCTCCAATGAGCAGTTCTTC. The V gene is TRBV18, the J gene TRBJ2-1, with D uncertain. Germline V CDR1 and CDR2: KGHSH, LQKENI. V lost 0 bases, J lost 6 bases, and 12 bases lay in between. The CDR3 runs to 15 residues.

The rearrangement joins TRBV5-4 to TRBJ2-2, with 7 bases matching TRBD2. Trimming at V came to 4 bases and at J to 1 base, leaving 10 bases not matched to a gene. Germline V gene sequence: CDR1 SGHNT, CDR2 YYREEE (reference sequence). This CDR3 has 17 residues. The CDR3 loop reads CASSRRLADMNTGELFF. The CDR3 DNA is TGTGCCAGCAGCCGAAGACTAGCAGACATGAACACCGGGGAGCTGTTTTTT.

V and J are TRBV4-1 and TRBJ2-7; D is possibly TRBD2 (7 bases). CDR1 is MGHRA and CDR2 is YSYEKL in the germline V gene. The V end was cut by 0 bases, the J end by 4 bases, with 22 bases between. The CDR3 is 18 amino acids. The CDR3 region has the DNA TGCGCCAGCAGCCAAGATGTGAGTGGGGGGGACACGCCTTACGAGCAGTACTTC. Translated: CASSQDVSGGDTPYEQYF.

The V call is TRBV7-2, the J call TRBJ2-1; no firm D call. CDR1 and CDR2 from the germline V gene are SGHTA and FQGNSA. The CDR3 covers 16 residues. V shed 0 bases and J shed 1 base, with 10 bases lying between them. CDR3 protein: CASSLAVSNSYNEQFF. DNA for the CDR3: TGTGCCAGCAGCTTAGCAGTGTCCAATTCCTACAATGAGCAGTTCTTC.

This sequence joins TRBV10-2 and TRBJ2-7, with TRBD2 matching over 9 bases. Germline loops: CDR1 WSHSY, CDR2 SAAADI. The CDR3 covers 16 residues. V lost 7 bases, J lost 3 bases, and 13 bases stayed unmatched. CDR3 loop: CASKRLKAGGVYEQYF. As DNA, the CDR3 is TGCGCCAGCAAACGCTTAAAAGCGGGAGGCGTCTACGAGCAGTACTTC.

This chain uses TRBV18 with TRBJ2-7, with D hard to call. This CDR3 has 14 residues. Germline V lookup: CDR1 KGHSH, CDR2 LQKENI. Deletions cut 2 bases from V and 4 bases from J, with 12 bases between. The CDR3 nucleotides are TGTGCCAGCTCACCATTAGACACTGGTTACGAGCAGTACTTC. Protein product: CASSPLDTGYEQYF.

This sequence joins TRBV29-1 and TRBJ2-7; TRBD1 might be the D (6 bases). Between the trimmed V and J ends, which lost 3 bases and 1 base, there was a span of 13 bases. Germline V lookup: CDR1 SQVTM, CDR2 ANQGSEA. This CDR3 is 14 amino acids long. The CDR3 DNA reads TGCAGCGTTGAGCTGGCAGGGGAGTCCTACGAGCAGTACTTC. Translation: CSVELAGESYEQYF.

The V gene is TRBV6-6, the J gene TRBJ2-7; 10 nucleotides agree with TRBD1. CDR1 and CDR2 (germline): MNHNY, SVGAGI (reference sequence). V shed 8 bases and J 5 bases; nucleotides not matched to a gene: 6. The CDR3 covers 13 residues. The CDR3 loop reads CASRGTGVHEQYF. The DNA for the CDR3 is TGTGCCAGCCGTGGGACAGGGGTACACGAGCAGTACTTC.

The chain has TRBV28 and TRBJ2-3; a weak D match, TRBD2 (5 bases). Germline-derived CDR1 and CDR2 are MDHEN and SYDVKM. With 5 bases removed from V and 3 bases from J, the gap between germline ends came to 6 bases. The CDR3 runs to 12 residues. CDR3 in amino acids: CASSERTDTQYF. The CDR3, as DNA: TGTGCCAGCAGTGAGCGGACAGATACGCAGTATTTT.

The gene calls are TRBV20-1 and TRBJ1-2; a possible D gene is TRBD1 (6 bases). V gave up 8 bases and J gave up 6 bases, with 13 bases separating them. This CDR3 spans 11 amino acids. Germline V gives CDR1 DFQATT, CDR2 SNEGSKA (reference sequence). The CDR3 coding sequence is TGCAGTAAAAGGAGGGGGGATGGCTACACCTTC. Translation: CSKRRGDGYTF.

This chain connects TRBV4-2 to TRBJ1-1, with no clear D. The CDR3 runs to 11 residues. Germline V gene lookup returns CDR1 LGHNA and CDR2 YNFKEQ. Trimming stripped 5 bases from V and 2 bases from J, with 3 bases between. DNA for the CDR3: TGTGCCAGCAGCGAAAACACTGAAGCTTTCTTT. This translates into CASSENTEAFF.

This clone came up a few times. The V call is TRBV7-6, the J call TRBJ2-5; TRBD1 agrees at 8 bases. Germline V gene lookup returns CDR1 SGHVS and CDR2 FNYEAQ. This CDR3 spans 14 amino acids. J lost 5 bases, V lost 5 bases, and 7 bases had no gene match. CDR3 DNA sequence: TGTGCCAGCAGCACCCGGACAGGGTCGGAGACCCAGTACTTC. The encoded protein is CASSTRTGSETQYF.

This clone was counted a few times. The rearrangement links TRBV28 to TRBJ2-3; D is unclear. The V end was cut by 3 bases, the J end by 2 bases, with 6 bases between. CDR1 MDHEN and CDR2 SYDVKM come from the germline V gene. The CDR3 is 13 residues long. This chain's CDR3 is CASSFLTTDTQYF. As DNA, the CDR3 is TGTGCCAGCAGTTTTCTTACCACAGATACGCAGTATTTT.

The sample holds a few counts of this clone. The V and J genes are TRBV11-2 and TRBJ1-4, with TRBD1 matching over 7 bases. Losses at the gene ends were 5 bases for V and 4 bases for J; bases not matched to a gene: 4. This CDR3 has 14 amino acids. CDR1 and CDR2 from the germline V gene are SGHAT and FQNNGV. CDR3 DNA sequence: TGTGCCAGCAGCCTGGGACAGAATAATGAAAAACTGTTTTTT. It specifies CASSLGQNNEKLFF.

There are a few counts of this clone. The chain employs TRBV2 and TRBJ2-7; either TRBD1 or TRBD2 may fit D (5 bases each). Germline CDR1 and CDR2: SNHLY and FYNNEI. The CDR3 has 12 amino acids. V was clipped by 8 bases and J by 7 bases, with 15 bases between them. CDR3 sequence reads: CASVGRGGEQYF. As DNA, the CDR3 is TGTGCCAGCGTTGGCCGTGGGGGAGAGCAGTACTTC.

The chain combines TRBV5-1 with TRBJ2-3, with TRBD1 matching 8 bases. In germline, CDR1 is SGHRS, CDR2 YFSETQ. V shed 4 bases and J 0 bases; nucleotides not matched to a gene: 19. This CDR3 is 20 amino acids long. This CDR3 reads CASSPGVLQGDRTSTDTQYF. CDR3 DNA: TGCGCCAGCAGCCCCGGGGTCCTACAGGGGGACAGAACTAGCACAGATACGCAGTATTTT.

The chain carries TRBV6-5 and TRBJ2-1; 9 bases map to TRBD1. This CDR3 region has 14 residues. Germline V gene lookup returns CDR1 MNHEY and CDR2 SVGAGI. The V and J ends lost 6 bases and 6 bases, in that order; junction bases with no gene match: 6. The CDR3 here is CASSPGQGSNEQFF. The CDR3 coding sequence is TGTGCCAGCAGCCCAGGACAGGGGAGCAATGAGCAGTTCTTC.

V usage is TRBV9 and J usage is TRBJ1-1; 10 bases align to TRBD1. The CDR3 has 15 amino acids. Unmatched junction bases numbered 5, after V lost 2 bases and J lost 4 bases. CDR1 and CDR2 from the germline V gene are SGDLS and YYNGEE. This chain's CDR3 is CASSVETGGFTEAFF. The CDR3 coding sequence is TGTGCCAGCAGCGTTGAGACAGGGGGCTTCACTGAAGCTTTCTTT.

This sequence joins TRBV15 and TRBJ1-4, with D uncertain. V was clipped by 1 base and J by 8 bases, with 17 bases between them. Germline values: CDR1 LNHNV, CDR2 YYDKDF (reference sequence). This CDR3 region has 16 residues. CDR3 sequence: CATSRVNRVAGEKLFF. The CDR3 bases are TGTGCCACCAGCAGAGTTAACCGGGTGGCCGGCGAAAAACTGTTTTTT.

The chain couples TRBV19 to TRBJ2-2, with a tentative D call TRBD2 (6 bases). This CDR3 spans 16 amino acids. Trimming shortened V by 1 base and J by 2 bases, and 11 bases separated the two germline ends. The germline CDR1 and CDR2 sequences are LNHDA and SQIVND (reference sequence). The CDR3 reads CASSIVPAGNTGELFF. The CDR3 DNA follows: TGTGCCAGTAGTATAGTTCCAGCGGGTAACACCGGGGAGCTGTTTTTT.

V usage is TRBV9 and J usage is TRBJ1-5, with 8 bases matching TRBD1. The CDR3 spans 13 residues. V was clipped by 2 bases and J by 6 bases; unmatched bases: 1. Germline V gene lookup returns CDR1 SGDLS and CDR2 YYNGEE. For the CDR3, the DNA is TGTGCCAGCAGCGTCGACAGGGGTCAGCCCCAGCATTTT. Protein sequence: CASSVDRGQPQHF.

The chain joins TRBV5-1 to TRBJ2-7; no clear D. The length of the CDR3 is 11 residues. In germline, CDR1 is SGHRS, CDR2 YFSETQ. V was trimmed by 7 bases and J by 2 bases, leaving 7 bases between them. The chain's CDR3 is CASGTPYEQYF. DNA of the CDR3: TGCGCCAGCGGAACTCCCTACGAGCAGTACTTC.

J is TRBJ2-3 and V is TRBV14; TRBD2 might be the D (6 bases). V was pared by 4 bases and J by 2 bases, with 16 bases between. The germline CDR1 and CDR2 sequences are SGHDN and FVKESK. This CDR3 is 16 amino acids long. The CDR3 region has the DNA TGTGCCAGCAGCCGACGGGACTCTCCGGACACAGATACGCAGTATTTT. Its protein product is CASSRRDSPDTDTQYF.